This T cell receptor beta chain was profiled in a study of blood T cell repertoires in COVID-19 (dated by TCRdb to the early 2020s). In the study overall: Samples from collaborators originated in the United States, Italy and Spain and spanned both the acute and convalescent phases of COVID-19. The repertoires were made available in a free public database intended to serve as a resource for research on the immune response to SARS-CoV-2. Samples came from the ongoing ImmuneRACE study (first 160 participants) plus 1,254 subjects from 6 global collaborators. The dataset comprised deeply sampled blood TCRbeta repertoires from subjects exposed to, actively infected with, or recovered from COVID-19. A de-identified subject ID, COVID-19 status, age in years and sex were almost always included in the sample metadata. The material from the prospective study consisted of cDNA or gDNA derived from T cells, B-cell-depleted T cells, or PBMCs. HLA class I and class II types, where available, came from metadata supplied by the sample provider rather than from assay-based typing. Overall study outcomes, separate from this receptor: The quantity of clinical and demographic metadata differed by source and by participant and was supplied without curation.

TCRbeta CDR3 regions were amplified from genomic DNA using the immunoSEQ Assay, a bias-controlled multiplex PCR. The authors' pipeline ran thus. Nucleated cell counts per sample were estimated from amplification of reference gene primers within the assay. To quantify the absolute abundance of each unique TCRbeta CDR3 rearrangement, sequence reads were collapsed and filtered. For each sample, productive Simpson clonality was calculated as the square root of Simpson's diversity index across productive rearrangements. TCRdb took this table from immuneACCESS and kept in-frame rearrangements with V and J called. Such tables lack part of the clones; where checked against another copy, unresolved V genes explain under half of the gap, and the rest is unexplained. That table supplies the V and J calls and clone size; D and trimming were determined from the DNA. The sample profile shows 65,000 to 70,000 clones; roughly 85% of them were found once. In total, the top ten clones hold over 1.3% of the sample.

This clone was recorded only once. The target of this receptor is not known. No much larger clonotype is one base removed from it; base qualities were not supplied. The collaborating institutions used their own protocols to collect whole blood in K2EDTA tubes. Collaborator samples were shipped for TCRbeta analysis as frozen whole blood, isolated PBMCs, or DNA extracted from either sample type. At the junction V is shortened by 0 bases and J by 5 bases; bases outside the gene matches: 8. The germline V gene specifies MGHRA as CDR1 and YSYEKL as CDR2. The CDR3 covers 17 residues, taking in both the cysteine and the phenylalanine. CDR3 DNA only is kept here, 51 bases in frame from base 1.

The TCR sequence derives from a woman in her sixties with acute or convalescent COVID-19. The sequenced sample consisted of peripheral blood. The rearranged chain carries TRBV4-1 and TRBJ2-2; TRBD1 agrees with 8 junctional bases. The DNA reads as follows: TGCGCCAGCAGCCAAGAAGGAGGACAGGGTGAGACCGGGGAGCTGTTTTTT. Its product reads: CASSQEGGQGETGELFF.